This T cell receptor beta chain was retrieved from a study of cytomegalovirus exposure and HLA in healthy donors. About the study: Roughly 89 million unique TCR sequences came from HLA-typed donors in an early release. Findings and caveats of the study: Specific recognition of CMV antigens was confirmed in vitro for three chains (all CMV-associated).

Primers included in the PCR were 60 Vbeta and 13 Jbeta primers. Libraries were prepared by immunoSEQ multiplex PCR; TCRdb keeps only in-frame clonotypes and omits some of them. This sample yields approximately 100,000 clones, of which around 60% are seen a single time; 2% to 2.5% belongs to the top ten. CDR1 SGHNT and CDR2 YENEEA come from the germline V gene. The ends lost 1 base at V and 9 bases at J; junction bases unmatched: 12. CDR3 length equals 16 residues. With regard to this clone: Antigen unknown.

Specimen: PBMCs. The chain carries TRBV11-3 and TRBJ2-1; 7 bases map to TRBD1. The source is a human donor in good health. This CDR3 is CASSLGDSPLTSEQFF. In nucleotides, the CDR3 is TGTGCCAGCAGCTTAGGGGACAGTCCCTTAACAAGTGAGCAGTTCTTC. Together with reference TRBV11-3 and TRBJ2-1, the CDR3 gives the full variable domain: EAGVVQSPRYKIIEKKQPVAFWCNPISGHNTLYWYLQNLGQGPELLIRYENEEAVDDSQLPKDRFSAERLKGVDSTLKIQPAELGDSAVYLCASSLGDSPLTSEQFFGPGTRLTVL.